This T cell receptor (beta chain) is from a study of blood T cell repertoires in COVID-19. Study information: The United States, Italy and Spain provided the acute and convalescent COVID-19 samples.

The V gene lost 3 bases and the J gene lost 3 bases, with 6 bases spanning the gap. The CDR3 is made up of 12 amino acids. CDR1 SGHVS and CDR2 FQNEAQ come from the germline V gene. Living in 20 to 30 US areas, the participants were between about 18 and 90 years of age. The study assigned cohorts using participant-reported clinical history. Authors' methods: Estimation of nucleated cell counts relied on the amplification of reference gene primers. Produced via immunoSEQ multiplex PCR; TCRdb's table is partial and in-frame only. Clonal size and the V and J genes are those of that table, whereas D and trimming came from the DNA. The sample has about 150,000 clones, around 80% seen once; the top ten hold 7.3%.

This sequence joins TRBV7-8 and TRBJ2-7, with D unresolved. The receptor was derived from a man aged 50-59 years who had recovered from COVID-19. Sequenced input: PBMCs or T cells enriched from blood (not recorded which). CDR3 in DNA: TGTGCCAGCAGCTTGGCCCACTACGAGCAGTACTTC. It yields the protein CASSLAHYEQYF.